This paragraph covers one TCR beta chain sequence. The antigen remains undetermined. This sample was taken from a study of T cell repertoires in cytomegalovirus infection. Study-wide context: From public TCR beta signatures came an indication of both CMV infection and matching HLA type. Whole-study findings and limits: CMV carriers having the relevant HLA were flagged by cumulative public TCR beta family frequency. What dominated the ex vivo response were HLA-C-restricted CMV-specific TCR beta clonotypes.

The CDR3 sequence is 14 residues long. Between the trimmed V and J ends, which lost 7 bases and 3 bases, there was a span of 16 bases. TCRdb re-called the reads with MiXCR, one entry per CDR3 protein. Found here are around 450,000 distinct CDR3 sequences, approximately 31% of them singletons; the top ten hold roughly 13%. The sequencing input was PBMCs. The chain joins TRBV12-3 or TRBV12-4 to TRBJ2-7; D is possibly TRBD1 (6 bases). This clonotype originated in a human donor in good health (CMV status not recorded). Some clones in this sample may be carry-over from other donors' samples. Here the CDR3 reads CASNRGQGIYEQYF. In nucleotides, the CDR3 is TGTGCCAGCAATCGGGGCCAGGGGATCTACGAGCAGTACTTC.